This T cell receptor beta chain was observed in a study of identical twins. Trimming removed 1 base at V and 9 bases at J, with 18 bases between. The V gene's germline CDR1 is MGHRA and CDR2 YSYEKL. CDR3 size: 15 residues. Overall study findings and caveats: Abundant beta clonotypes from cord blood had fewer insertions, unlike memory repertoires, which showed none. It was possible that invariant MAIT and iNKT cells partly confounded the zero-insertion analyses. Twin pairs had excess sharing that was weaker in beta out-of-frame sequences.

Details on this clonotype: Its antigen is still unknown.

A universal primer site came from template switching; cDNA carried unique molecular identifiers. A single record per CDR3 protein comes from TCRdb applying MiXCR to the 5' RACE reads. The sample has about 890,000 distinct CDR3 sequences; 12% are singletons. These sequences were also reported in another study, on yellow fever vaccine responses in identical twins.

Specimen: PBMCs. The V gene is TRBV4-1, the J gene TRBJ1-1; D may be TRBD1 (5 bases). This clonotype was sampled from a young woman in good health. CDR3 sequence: CASSQVPLGGDKAFF. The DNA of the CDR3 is TGCGCCAGCAGCCAAGTCCCGTTAGGAGGGGATAAAGCTTTCTTT.